This TCR beta chain came from a study of shared clonotypes between healthy human individuals. Study details: Contributing individuals were two females and three males aged 18 to 49. Study-level points and caveats: Generation probabilities were higher for clonotypes shared across all four sorted-subset donors than for unshared ones.

There were only Caucasian adults among the donors, and all lived in Nashville, Tennessee. Looked up from germline, CDR1 is SGHTA and CDR2 is FQGNSA. The CDR3 contains 11 residues. Between the trimmed V and J ends, which lost 5 bases and 4 bases, there was a span of 3 bases. Concerning this clone: Its antigen is currently unknown. Other DNA sequences in the same sample also yield this CDR3.

In replicate PCRs of sorted subsets, about 220 ng DNA, about 30,000 T cell genomes, was used. Data came from immunoSEQ multiplex PCR; TCRdb stores just in-frame clones and leaves some out. The sample holds fewer than 1.8 million clones, around 98.5% seen once. Sequenced material: naive CD4+ T cells sorted from blood. Noted subset: CD45RA+ positively selected. This clonotype was obtained from a man under 40 in good health. The chain joins TRBV7-2 to TRBJ2-1; D is uncertain. CDR3 nucleotide sequence: TGTGCCAGCAGCCCATACAATGAGCAGTTCTTC. This codes for CASSPYNEQFF.